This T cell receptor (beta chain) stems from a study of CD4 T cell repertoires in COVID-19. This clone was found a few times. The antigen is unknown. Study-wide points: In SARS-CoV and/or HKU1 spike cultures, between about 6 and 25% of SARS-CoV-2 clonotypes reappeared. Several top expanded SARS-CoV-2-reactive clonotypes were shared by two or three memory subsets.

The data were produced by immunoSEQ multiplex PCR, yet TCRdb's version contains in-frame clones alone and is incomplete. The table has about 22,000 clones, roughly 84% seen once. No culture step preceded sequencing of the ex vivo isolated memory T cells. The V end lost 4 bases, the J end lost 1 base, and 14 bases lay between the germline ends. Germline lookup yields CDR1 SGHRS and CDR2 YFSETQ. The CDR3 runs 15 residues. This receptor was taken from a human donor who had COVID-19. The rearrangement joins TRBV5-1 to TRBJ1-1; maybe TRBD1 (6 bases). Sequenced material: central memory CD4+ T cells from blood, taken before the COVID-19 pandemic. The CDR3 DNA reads TGCGCCAGCAGCCCCCAGACAGGTACGAACACTGAAGCTTTCTTT. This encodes CASSPQTGTNTEAFF.